What follows are 9 T cell receptor beta chains derived from one specimen sequenced in a study of a mutant IDH1 vaccine in newly diagnosed glioma. These receptors' antigens are unknown. Method: immunoSEQ multiplex PCR; TCRdb's copy keeps in-frame clones and lacks some. The sample contains roughly 34,000 clones, around nine tenths of which appear only once. Time point defined: week 47, end of study. Topical imiquimod was applied with each vaccine dose, which held 300 ug of mutant IDH1 20-mer peptide. Sequenced material: PBMCs, taken from a glioma patient whose treatment included an IDH1 peptide vaccine. The source is a woman between 25 and 40 years old with glioma.

The chain uses TRBV5-6 and TRBJ1-3; the D is unclear. CDR1 is SGHDT and CDR2 is YYEEEE in the germline V gene. This CDR3 contains 15 residues. Between the trimmed V and J ends, which lost 0 bases and 2 bases, there was a span of 9 bases. CDR3 amino acids: CASSLGVGAGNTIYF. Written as DNA, the CDR3 is TGTGCCAGCAGCTTGGGGGTTGGGGCTGGAAACACCATATATTTT.

This chain uses TRBV5-1 with TRBJ2-5, with TRBD1 matching 8 bases. V lost 4 bases and J lost 1; bases outside the gene matches: 3. The CDR3 extends over 14 amino acids. From germline, CDR1 is SGHRS and CDR2 YFSETQ. For the CDR3, the DNA is TGCGCCAGCAGCCCAGACAGGGGCCAAGAGACCCAGTACTTC. Its translation is CASSPDRGQETQYF.

This clone was observed a handful of times. CDR3 DNA: TGTGCCAGCAGGGGACAGGGCCACGAGCAGTACTTC. Translated: CASRGQGHEQYF. V gene TRBV2 combines with J gene TRBJ2-7; 9 nucleotides match TRBD1. From germline, CDR1 is SNHLY and CDR2 FYNNEI. J lost 5 bases, V lost 6 bases, and 2 bases had no gene match. The CDR3 has 12 residues.

The genes are TRBV6-5 and TRBJ1-2; unclear D gene. Germline-derived CDR1 and CDR2 are MNHEY and SVGAGI. Trimming shortened V by 5 bases and J by 4 bases, and 14 bases separated the two germline ends. CDR3 length equals 14 residues. The chain's CDR3 is CASSTGPPGYGYTF. The CDR3 coding sequence is TGTGCCAGCAGTACCGGGCCTCCTGGCTATGGCTACACCTTC.

The CDR3 protein is CASSHRDRPNTEAFF. DNA for the CDR3: TGTGCCAGCAGCCACCGGGACAGACCGAACACTGAAGCTTTCTTT. The chain combines TRBV14 with TRBJ1-1; 7 bases line up with TRBD1. Trimming took 3 bases from V and 1 from J; bases not matched to a gene: 5. CDR3 length equals 15 residues. The germline V gene has CDR1 SGHDN and CDR2 FVKESK. Full variable domain (rest looked up from reference TRBV14 and TRBJ1-1): EAGVTQFPSHSVIEKGQTVTLRCDPISGHDNLYWYRRVMGKEIKFLLHFVKESKQDESGMPNNRFLAERTGGTYSTLKVQPAELEDSGVYFCASSHRDRPNTEAFFGQGTRLTVV.

V and J are TRBV30 and TRBJ2-1; maybe TRBD1 (5 bases). V gave up 4 bases and J gave up 4 bases, with 11 bases separating them. The CDR3 has 13 amino acids. Germline CDR1 and CDR2: GTSNPN and SVGIG (reference sequence). The CDR3 DNA reads TGTGCCTGGAATTTGCAGGGATACAATGAGCAGTTCTTC. It yields the protein CAWNLQGYNEQFF.

The V call is TRBV4-1, the J call TRBJ2-7; weak D call: TRBD1 (6 bases). Trimming pared 4 bases from V and 3 bases from J, leaving 16 bases between. Germline V CDR1 and CDR2: MGHRA, YSYEKL. CDR3 length: 15 residues. The DNA of the CDR3 is TGCGCCAGCAGCCTATCGGGGCAGGGGCGCTACGAGCAGTACTTC. Translated: CASSLSGQGRYEQYF.

This clone has just one count. This rearrangement joins TRBV6-1 to TRBJ2-3; TRBD1 agrees at 7 bases. The CDR3 extends over 16 amino acids. The germline CDR1 and CDR2 sequences are MNHNS and SASEGT. The V gene end was trimmed by 3 bases and the J gene end by 1 base; junction bases not matched to a gene: 7. The CDR3: CASSDNRGMGTDTQYF. The CDR3 DNA sequence: TGTGCCAGCAGTGACAACAGGGGAATGGGCACAGATACGCAGTATTTT.

This rearrangement joins TRBV20-1 to TRBJ2-3; D is unresolved. The CDR3 has 11 residues. CDR1 DFQATT and CDR2 SNEGSKA come from the germline V gene (reference sequence). Trimming took 3 bases from V and 4 from J, leaving 5 bases between them. The CDR3 coding sequence is TGCAGTGCTAGTATGGCAGATACGCAGTATTTT. The encoded protein is CSASMADTQYF.